A selection of T cell receptor beta chains follows, all from one sample in a study of T-cell memory formation after mild COVID-19. TCRdb analysed the 5' RACE reads with MiXCR anew, one entry per CDR3 protein. The sample shows around 130,000 distinct CDR3 sequences, about 16% of them seen only once. Sequenced sample: PBMCs or a T cell subset sorted from them (not recorded which). The receptors originated from an adult woman who had mild COVID-19 (a few samples of this study predate the infection). Cell type and time point are not known. The CDR3 runs from the conserved cysteine through the conserved F or W. The D gene is left open where the match is weak. Clone sizes are given selectively: once, few, many, or a class where the clone is expanded.

clone size: NA; J gene: TRBJ2-3; D gene: NA; V gene: TRBV5-5; CDR3 protein: CASSLAAGDTQYF; CDR3 DNA: TGTGCCAGCAGCTTGGCGGCAGGGGATACGCAGTATTTT
clone size: NA; J gene: TRBJ2-2; D gene: NA; V gene: TRBV29-1; CDR3 protein: CSVGGANTGELFF; CDR3 DNA: TGCAGCGTTGGGGGGGCCAACACCGGGGAGCTGTTTTTT
clone size: NA; J gene: TRBJ2-7; D gene: NA; V gene: TRBV4-1; CDR3 protein: CASSQPGSSYEQYF; CDR3 DNA: TGCGCCAGCAGCCAACCGGGAAGCTCCTACGAGCAGTACTTC
clone size: NA; J gene: TRBJ2-3; D gene: TRBD2; V gene: TRBV27; CDR3 protein: CASSSLLAGGADTQYF; CDR3 DNA: TGTGCCAGCAGTTCCCTACTAGCGGGGGGAGCAGATACGCAGTATTTT
clone size: NA; J gene: TRBJ2-3; D gene: TRBD1; V gene: TRBV5-1; CDR3 protein: CASSAPGTGEADTQYF; CDR3 DNA: TGCGCCAGCAGCGCCCCCGGGACAGGGGAAGCAGATACGCAGTATTTT
clone size: NA; J gene: TRBJ1-1; D gene: NA; V gene: TRBV7-8; CDR3 protein: CASSTLGGVNTEAFF; CDR3 DNA: TGTGCCAGCAGCACCCTGGGGGGGGTGAACACTGAAGCTTTCTTT
clone size: few; J gene: TRBJ2-7; D gene: TRBD2; V gene: TRBV15; CDR3 protein: CATSNRLAGVGALYEQYF; CDR3 DNA: TGTGCCACCAGCAACCGACTAGCGGGAGTCGGGGCTCTCTACGAGCAGTACTTC
clone size: NA; J gene: TRBJ2-1; D gene: NA; V gene: TRBV12-3/TRBV12-4; CDR3 protein: CASTLDSYNEQFF; CDR3 DNA: TGTGCCAGCACCCTGGACTCGTACAATGAGCAGTTCTTC
clone size: few; J gene: TRBJ2-3; D gene: NA; V gene: TRBV20-1; CDR3 protein: CSALDGTDTQYF; CDR3 DNA: TGCAGTGCCCTGGACGGCACAGATACGCAGTATTTT
clone size: NA; J gene: TRBJ1-2; D gene: NA; V gene: TRBV3-1; CDR3 protein: CASSQTRYGYTF; CDR3 DNA: TGTGCCAGCAGCCAAACCCGATATGGCTACACCTTC
clone size: NA; J gene: TRBJ2-5; D gene: NA; V gene: TRBV7-8; CDR3 protein: CASSFRLEETQYF; CDR3 DNA: TGTGCCAGCAGCTTTCGACTGGAGGAGACCCAGTACTTC
clone size: NA; J gene: TRBJ2-7; D gene: TRBD1; V gene: TRBV20-1; CDR3 protein: CSASGQVTSYEQYF; CDR3 DNA: TGCAGTGCTAGCGGACAGGTCACCTCCTACGAGCAGTACTTC
clone size: NA; J gene: TRBJ1-1; D gene: NA; V gene: TRBV27; CDR3 protein: CASSRGSGTEAFF; CDR3 DNA: TGTGCCAGCAGCAGGGGCTCGGGGACTGAAGCTTTCTTT
clone size: NA; J gene: TRBJ2-1; D gene: NA; V gene: TRBV14; CDR3 protein: CASSQDLVAALHNEQFF; CDR3 DNA: TGTGCCAGCAGCCAAGATCTGGTAGCCGCGCTCCACAATGAGCAGTTCTTC
clone size: NA; J gene: TRBJ2-1; D gene: NA; V gene: TRBV10-3; CDR3 protein: CATGRQGNNEQFF; CDR3 DNA: TGTGCCACCGGAAGGCAGGGTAACAATGAGCAGTTCTTC
clone size: few; J gene: TRBJ2-7; D gene: NA; V gene: TRBV3-1; CDR3 protein: CASSQPALDHEQYF; CDR3 DNA: TGTGCCAGCAGCCAACCCGCGTTGGACCACGAGCAGTACTTC
clone size: few; J gene: TRBJ2-1; D gene: NA; V gene: TRBV7-6; CDR3 protein: CASSLSRDNEQFF; CDR3 DNA: TGTGCCAGCAGTCTTAGCAGAGACAATGAGCAGTTCTTC
clone size: NA; J gene: TRBJ1-1; D gene: TRBD1; V gene: TRBV20-1; CDR3 protein: CSAAGSRDRPTEAFF; CDR3 DNA: TGCAGTGCTGCGGGGAGCAGGGACAGACCCACTGAAGCTTTCTTT
clone size: few; J gene: TRBJ2-3; D gene: NA; V gene: TRBV29-1; CDR3 protein: CSVGRILSTDTQYF; CDR3 DNA: TGCAGCGTTGGGAGGATACTTAGCACAGATACGCAGTATTTT
clone size: many; J gene: TRBJ2-1; D gene: NA; V gene: TRBV4-1; CDR3 protein: CASSQERGPYNEQFF; CDR3 DNA: TGCGCCAGCAGCCAAGAGCGGGGGCCATACAATGAGCAGTTCTTC
clone size: NA; J gene: TRBJ2-3; D gene: TRBD2; V gene: TRBV20-1; CDR3 protein: CSAKLAGPDTQYF; CDR3 DNA: TGCAGTGCTAAGCTAGCGGGGCCAGATACGCAGTATTTT
clone size: NA; J gene: TRBJ2-5; D gene: NA; V gene: TRBV7-9; CDR3 protein: CASNGGLGQETQYF; CDR3 DNA: TGTGCCAGCAATGGGGGACTGGGACAAGAGACCCAGTACTTC
clone size: NA; J gene: TRBJ1-1; D gene: NA; V gene: TRBV14; CDR3 protein: CASSQYRTNTEAFF; CDR3 DNA: TGTGCCAGCAGCCAGTACAGAACGAACACTGAAGCTTTCTTT
clone size: NA; J gene: TRBJ2-2; D gene: TRBD2; V gene: TRBV5-1; CDR3 protein: CASSKREGTAGELFF; CDR3 DNA: TGCGCCAGCAGCAAACGGGAGGGAACGGCCGGGGAGCTGTTTTTT
clone size: NA; J gene: TRBJ1-2; D gene: NA; V gene: TRBV14; CDR3 protein: CAGSPELHGAVYGYTF; CDR3 DNA: TGTGCCGGCAGCCCCGAACTTCATGGGGCCGTCTATGGCTACACCTTC
clone size: few; J gene: TRBJ2-5; D gene: NA; V gene: TRBV20-1; CDR3 protein: CSVAGLETQYF; CDR3 DNA: TGCAGTGTGGCGGGACTAGAGACCCAGTACTTC
clone size: NA; J gene: TRBJ2-5; D gene: TRBD1; V gene: TRBV7-6; CDR3 protein: CASSHLGTGFGETQYF; CDR3 DNA: TGTGCCAGCAGCCATCTGGGGACAGGGTTCGGAGAGACCCAGTACTTC
clone size: NA; J gene: TRBJ1-1; D gene: NA; V gene: TRBV5-5; CDR3 protein: CASSTHQGGAFF; CDR3 DNA: TGTGCCAGCAGTACACACCAGGGAGGCGCTTTCTTT
clone size: few; J gene: TRBJ2-1; D gene: NA; V gene: TRBV4-1; CDR3 protein: CASSQDTEAREQFF; CDR3 DNA: TGCGCCAGCAGCCAAGATACGGAAGCGAGGGAGCAGTTCTTC
clone size: NA; J gene: TRBJ1-1; D gene: NA; V gene: TRBV3-1; CDR3 protein: CASSVQGWEAEAFF; CDR3 DNA: TGTGCCAGCAGCGTACAGGGATGGGAGGCTGAAGCTTTCTTT
clone size: NA; J gene: TRBJ2-6; D gene: NA; V gene: TRBV6-5; CDR3 protein: CASKLGGSGANVLTF; CDR3 DNA: TGTGCCAGCAAACTCGGGGGCTCTGGGGCCAACGTCCTGACTTTC
clone size: many; J gene: TRBJ2-7; D gene: TRBD2; V gene: TRBV5-1; CDR3 protein: CASSAGTIEQYF; CDR3 DNA: TGCGCCAGCAGCGCAGGGACTATCGAGCAGTACTTC
clone size: NA; J gene: TRBJ2-1; D gene: NA; V gene: TRBV12-3/TRBV12-4; CDR3 protein: CASRPAGGNEQFF; CDR3 DNA: TGTGCCTCCCGCCCAGCGGGCGGGAATGAGCAGTTCTTC
clone size: few; J gene: TRBJ1-1; D gene: TRBD1; V gene: TRBV15; CDR3 protein: CATTMGQLNTEAFF; CDR3 DNA: TGTGCCACCACCATGGGACAGTTGAACACTGAAGCTTTCTTT
clone size: many; J gene: TRBJ1-2; D gene: TRBD1; V gene: TRBV5-1; CDR3 protein: CASSLSGTGVSYTF; CDR3 DNA: TGCGCCAGCAGCTTGTCCGGGACAGGGGTTAGCTACACCTTC
clone size: few; J gene: TRBJ2-3; D gene: TRBD2; V gene: TRBV5-1; CDR3 protein: CASSLRSGASTDTQYF; CDR3 DNA: TGCGCCAGCAGCTTAAGGAGCGGGGCGAGCACAGATACGCAGTATTTT
clone size: few; J gene: TRBJ2-6; D gene: NA; V gene: TRBV4-2; CDR3 protein: CASSLGPGSSGANVLTF; CDR3 DNA: TGTGCCAGCAGCCTAGGACCGGGGAGCTCTGGGGCCAACGTCCTGACTTTC
clone size: NA; J gene: TRBJ2-7; D gene: TRBD1; V gene: TRBV11-2; CDR3 protein: CASTDRNSEQYF; CDR3 DNA: TGTGCCAGTACGGACAGGAACAGCGAGCAGTACTTC
clone size: NA; J gene: TRBJ2-3; D gene: NA; V gene: TRBV7-9; CDR3 protein: CALARSTDTQYF; CDR3 DNA: TGTGCCCTTGCCAGGAGCACAGATACGCAGTATTTT
clone size: few; J gene: TRBJ2-7; D gene: NA; V gene: TRBV6-2/TRBV6-3; CDR3 protein: CASSASYEQYF; CDR3 DNA: TGTGCCAGCAGCGCATCCTACGAGCAGTACTTC
clone size: NA; J gene: TRBJ1-6; D gene: NA; V gene: TRBV13; CDR3 protein: CASSPRGGSPLHF; CDR3 DNA: TGTGCCAGCAGCCCGCGGGGAGGGTCACCCCTCCACTTT
clone size: NA; J gene: TRBJ1-5; D gene: NA; V gene: TRBV6-6; CDR3 protein: CASSWSDINQPQHF; CDR3 DNA: TGTGCCAGCAGTTGGTCGGACATAAATCAGCCCCAGCATTTT
clone size: few; J gene: TRBJ2-1; D gene: TRBD2; V gene: TRBV10-3; CDR3 protein: CAISEWTSGYFKSYNEQFF; CDR3 DNA: TGTGCCATCAGTGAGTGGACTAGCGGATACTTCAAATCCTACAATGAGCAGTTCTTC
clone size: many; J gene: TRBJ1-1; D gene: NA; V gene: TRBV5-1; CDR3 protein: CASSLVGVNTEAFF; CDR3 DNA: TGCGCCAGCAGCTTGGTAGGGGTGAACACTGAAGCTTTCTTT
clone size: once; J gene: TRBJ2-7; D gene: NA; V gene: TRBV6-2/TRBV6-3; CDR3 protein: CASSYVSIGGEQYF; CDR3 DNA: TGTGCCAGCAGTTACGTCTCCATAGGAGGCGAGCAGTACTTC
clone size: NA; J gene: TRBJ2-1; D gene: NA; V gene: TRBV6-6; CDR3 protein: CASRPSGRPSSYNEQFF; CDR3 DNA: TGTGCCAGCAGACCCTCTGGACGGCCGAGCTCCTACAATGAGCAGTTCTTC
clone size: NA; J gene: TRBJ2-7; D gene: TRBD2; V gene: TRBV7-9; CDR3 protein: CASSSGLARPGEQYF; CDR3 DNA: TGTGCCAGCAGCTCGGGACTAGCCCGTCCGGGGGAGCAGTACTTC
clone size: few; J gene: TRBJ2-2; D gene: NA; V gene: TRBV7-6; CDR3 protein: CASSFGTGDTGELFF; CDR3 DNA: TGTGCCAGCAGCTTCGGTACGGGAGACACCGGGGAGCTGTTTTTT
clone size: NA; J gene: TRBJ2-7; D gene: NA; V gene: TRBV5-1; CDR3 protein: CASSMMDSYEQYF; CDR3 DNA: TGCGCCAGCAGTATGATGGATAGCTACGAGCAGTACTTC
clone size: NA; J gene: TRBJ1-5; D gene: TRBD1; V gene: TRBV24-1; CDR3 protein: CATSDDRGHQPQHF; CDR3 DNA: TGTGCCACCAGTGATGACAGGGGTCATCAGCCCCAGCATTTT
clone size: few; J gene: TRBJ2-3; D gene: NA; V gene: TRBV12-3/TRBV12-4; CDR3 protein: CASSGISDTQYF; CDR3 DNA: TGTGCCAGCAGTGGAATCTCAGATACGCAGTATTTT
clone size: NA; J gene: TRBJ2-2; D gene: NA; V gene: TRBV5-1; CDR3 protein: CASREGHTGELFF; CDR3 DNA: TGCGCCAGCAGAGAGGGCCACACCGGGGAGCTGTTTTTT
clone size: NA; J gene: TRBJ1-2; D gene: TRBD1; V gene: TRBV29-1; CDR3 protein: CSVEADRGVGYTF; CDR3 DNA: TGCAGCGTTGAAGCTGACAGGGGTGTTGGCTACACCTTC
clone size: few; J gene: TRBJ2-6; D gene: NA; V gene: TRBV3-1; CDR3 protein: CASSSSARARASGANVLTF; CDR3 DNA: TGTGCCAGCAGCTCCTCCGCCCGGGCCAGGGCCTCTGGGGCCAACGTCCTGACTTTC